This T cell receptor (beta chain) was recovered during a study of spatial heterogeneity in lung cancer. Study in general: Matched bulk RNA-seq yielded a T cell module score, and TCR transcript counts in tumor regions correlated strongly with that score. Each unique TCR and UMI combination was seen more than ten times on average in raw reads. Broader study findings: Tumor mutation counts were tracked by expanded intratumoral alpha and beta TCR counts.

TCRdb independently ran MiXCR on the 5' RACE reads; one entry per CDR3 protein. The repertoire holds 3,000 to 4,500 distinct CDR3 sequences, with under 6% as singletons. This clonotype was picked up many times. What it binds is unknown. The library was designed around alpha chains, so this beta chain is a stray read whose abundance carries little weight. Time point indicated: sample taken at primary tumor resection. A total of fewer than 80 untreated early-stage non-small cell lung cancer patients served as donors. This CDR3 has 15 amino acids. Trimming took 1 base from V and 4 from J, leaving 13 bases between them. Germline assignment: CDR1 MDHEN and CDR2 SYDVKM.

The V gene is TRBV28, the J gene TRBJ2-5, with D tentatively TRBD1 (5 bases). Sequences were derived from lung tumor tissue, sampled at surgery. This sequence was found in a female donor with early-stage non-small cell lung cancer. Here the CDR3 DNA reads TGTGCCAGCAGTTTATTAGTAGGGGTGGTAGAGACCCAGTACTTC. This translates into CASSLLVGVVETQYF. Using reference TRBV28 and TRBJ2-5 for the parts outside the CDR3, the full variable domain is DVKVTQSSRYLVKRTGEKVFLECVQDMDHENMFWYRQDPGLGLRLIYFSYDVKMKEKGDIPEGYSVSREKKERFSLILESASTNQTSMYLCASSLLVGVVETQYFGPGTRLLVL.